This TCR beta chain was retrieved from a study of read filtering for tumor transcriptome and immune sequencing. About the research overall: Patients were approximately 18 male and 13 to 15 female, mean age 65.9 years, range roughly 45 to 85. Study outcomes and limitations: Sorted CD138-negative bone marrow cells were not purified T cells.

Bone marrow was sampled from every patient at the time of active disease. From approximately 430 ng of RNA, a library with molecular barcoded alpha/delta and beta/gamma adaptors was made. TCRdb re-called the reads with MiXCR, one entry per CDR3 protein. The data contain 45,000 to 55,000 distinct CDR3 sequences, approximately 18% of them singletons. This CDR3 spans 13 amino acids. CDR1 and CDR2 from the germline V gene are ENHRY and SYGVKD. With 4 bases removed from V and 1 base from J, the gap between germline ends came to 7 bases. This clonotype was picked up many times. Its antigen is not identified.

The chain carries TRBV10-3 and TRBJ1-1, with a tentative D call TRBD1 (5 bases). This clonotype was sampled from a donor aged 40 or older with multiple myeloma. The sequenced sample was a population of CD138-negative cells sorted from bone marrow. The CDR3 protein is CAISVGGNTEAFF. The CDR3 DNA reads TGTGCCATCAGTGTCGGGGGGAACACTGAAGCTTTCTTT.